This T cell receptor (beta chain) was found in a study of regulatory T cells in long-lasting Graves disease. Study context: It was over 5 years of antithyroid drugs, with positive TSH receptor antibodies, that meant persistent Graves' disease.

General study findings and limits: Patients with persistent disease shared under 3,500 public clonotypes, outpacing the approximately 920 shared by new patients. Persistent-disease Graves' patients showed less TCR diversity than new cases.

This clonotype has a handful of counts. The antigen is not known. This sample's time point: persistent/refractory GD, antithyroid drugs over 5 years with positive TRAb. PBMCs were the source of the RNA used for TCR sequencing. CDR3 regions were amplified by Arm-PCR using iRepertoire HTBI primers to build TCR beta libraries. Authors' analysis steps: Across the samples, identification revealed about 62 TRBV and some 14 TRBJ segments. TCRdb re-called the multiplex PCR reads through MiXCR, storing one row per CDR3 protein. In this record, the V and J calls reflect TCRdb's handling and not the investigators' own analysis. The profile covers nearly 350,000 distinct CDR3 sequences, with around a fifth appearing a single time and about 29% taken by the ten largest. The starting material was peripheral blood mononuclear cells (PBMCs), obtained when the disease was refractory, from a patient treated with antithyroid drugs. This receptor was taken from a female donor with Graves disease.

CDR3 DNA: TGTGCCAGCTCAAGCGGGCAGGGATTGGTGGGCAATCAGCCCCAGCATTTT. As protein: CASSSGQGLVGNQPQHF. The gene calls are TRBV18 and TRBJ1-5; tentatively, D is TRBD1 (5 bases). The CDR3 sequence is 17 residues long. Germline values: CDR1 KGHSH, CDR2 LQKENI. Trimming left V 5 bases short and J 2 bases short, with 19 bases between.